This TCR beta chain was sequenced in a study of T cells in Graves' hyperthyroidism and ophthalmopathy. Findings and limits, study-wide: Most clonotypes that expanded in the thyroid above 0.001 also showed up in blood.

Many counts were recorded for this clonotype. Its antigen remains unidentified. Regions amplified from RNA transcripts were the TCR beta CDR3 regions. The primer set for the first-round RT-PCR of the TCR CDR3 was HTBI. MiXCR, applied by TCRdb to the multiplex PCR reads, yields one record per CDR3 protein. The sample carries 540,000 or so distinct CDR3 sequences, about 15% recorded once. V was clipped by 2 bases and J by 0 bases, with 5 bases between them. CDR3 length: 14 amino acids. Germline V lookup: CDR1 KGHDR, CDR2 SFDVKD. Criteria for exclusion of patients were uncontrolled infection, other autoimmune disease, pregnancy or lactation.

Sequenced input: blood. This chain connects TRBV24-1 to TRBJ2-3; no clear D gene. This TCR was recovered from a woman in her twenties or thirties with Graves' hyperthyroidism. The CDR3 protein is CATSDSDSTDTQYF. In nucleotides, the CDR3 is TGTGCCACCAGTGATTCTGACAGCACAGATACGCAGTATTTT.